This T cell receptor (beta chain) was identified in a study of blood T cell repertoires in COVID-19. The overall study: Nucleic acid was either cDNA or gDNA, and it came from T cells, B-cell-depleted T cells, or PBMCs.

As processed by the authors: Amplification of reference gene primers provided the estimated nucleated cell counts. Generated by immunoSEQ multiplex PCR, the TCRdb table keeps only in-frame clones and is missing some. The V and J calls and clone size were taken over from that table, and D and trimming were inferred from the DNA. The sample comprises around 180,000 clones, 84% of which are singletons, and around 12% rests with the top ten. Those enrolled, adults aged 18 to 89 years, came from some 23 US areas. Donors were grouped by their self-reported clinical history. This CDR3 has 13 residues. Between the trimmed V and J ends, which lost 3 bases and 7 bases, there was a span of 10 bases. CDR1 and CDR2 from the germline V gene are SGHRS and YFSETQ.

The chain joins TRBV5-1 to TRBJ1-4; unclear D gene. Sequenced input: PBMCs or T cells enriched from blood (not recorded which). The TCR originated in a man aged 45 to 65 who had recovered from COVID-19. The CDR3 DNA reads TGCGCCAGCAGCTCAGGAATGGTTGAAAAACTGTTTTTT. It encodes CASSSGMVEKLFF.